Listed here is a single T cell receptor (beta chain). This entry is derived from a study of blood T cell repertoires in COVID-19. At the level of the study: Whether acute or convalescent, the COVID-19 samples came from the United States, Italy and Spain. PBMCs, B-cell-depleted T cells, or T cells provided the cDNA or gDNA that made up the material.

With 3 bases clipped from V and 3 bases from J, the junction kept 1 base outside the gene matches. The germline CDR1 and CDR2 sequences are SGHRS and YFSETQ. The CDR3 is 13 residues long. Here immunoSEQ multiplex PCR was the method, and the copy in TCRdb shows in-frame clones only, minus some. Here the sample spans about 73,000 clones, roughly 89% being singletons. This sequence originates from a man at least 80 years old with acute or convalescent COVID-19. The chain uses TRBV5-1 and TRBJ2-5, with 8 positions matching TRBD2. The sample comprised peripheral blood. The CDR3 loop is CASSSGLEETQYF. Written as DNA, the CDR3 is TGCGCCAGCAGCTCGGGACTAGAAGAGACCCAGTACTTC.